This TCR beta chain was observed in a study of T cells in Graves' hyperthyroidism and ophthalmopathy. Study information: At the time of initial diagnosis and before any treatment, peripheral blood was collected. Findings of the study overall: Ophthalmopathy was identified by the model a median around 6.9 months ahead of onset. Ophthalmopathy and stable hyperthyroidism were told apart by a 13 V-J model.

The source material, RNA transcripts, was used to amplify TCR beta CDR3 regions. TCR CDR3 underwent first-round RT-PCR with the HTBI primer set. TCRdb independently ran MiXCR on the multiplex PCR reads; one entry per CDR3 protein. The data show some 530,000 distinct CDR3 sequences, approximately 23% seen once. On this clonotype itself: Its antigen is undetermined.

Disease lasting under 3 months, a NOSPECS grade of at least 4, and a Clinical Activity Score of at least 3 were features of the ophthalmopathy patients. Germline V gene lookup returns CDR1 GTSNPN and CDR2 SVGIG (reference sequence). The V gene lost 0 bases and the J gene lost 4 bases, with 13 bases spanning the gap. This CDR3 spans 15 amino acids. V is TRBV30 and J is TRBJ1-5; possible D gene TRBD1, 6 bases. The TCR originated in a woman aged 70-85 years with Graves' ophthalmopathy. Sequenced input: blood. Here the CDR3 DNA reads TGTGCCTGGAGTGTACTTAACAGGGATAATCAGCCCCAGCATTTT. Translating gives CAWSVLNRDNQPQHF.